These 14 T cell receptor beta chains came from one sample sequenced in a study of CD8 T cells in ankylosing spondylitis. TCRdb called the 5' RACE reads again in MiXCR, with one record for every CDR3 protein. The repertoire consists of about 96,000 distinct CDR3 sequences, with 25% to 35% occurring once and the leading ten covering nearly 60%. The source material was blood, either unsorted or a sorted T cell fraction (not recorded which). The receptors derive from a male donor with ankylosing spondylitis or in good health (not recorded which).

The J gene is TRBJ2-4, the V gene TRBV3-1, with unresolved D. Germline V CDR1 and CDR2: LGHDT, YNNKEL (reference sequence). V shed 4 bases and J shed 2 bases, with 15 bases lying between them. There are 16 residues in the CDR3. CDR3: CASSRASMGTKNIQYF. DNA for the CDR3: TGTGCCAGCAGCCGAGCCTCGATGGGCACCAAAAACATTCAGTACTTC.

J is TRBJ2-2 and V is TRBV20-1, with 8 nucleotides matching TRBD2. The germline gives CDR1 DFQATT, CDR2 SNEGSKA (reference sequence). The CDR3 has 14 amino acids. Losses at the gene ends were 6 bases for V and 6 bases for J; bases not matched to a gene: 9. This chain's CDR3 is CSAWESGSSGELFF. CDR3 nucleotides: TGCAGTGCCTGGGAGAGCGGGAGCTCCGGGGAGCTGTTTTTT.

The chain recombines TRBV28 with TRBJ2-2; D not certain. CDR3 length equals 14 residues. Germline V gene sequence: CDR1 MDHEN, CDR2 SYDVKM. V lost 7 bases and J 6 bases, leaving 15 bases between the germline ends. This CDR3 reads CASTHYSISGELFF. The CDR3 DNA reads TGTGCCAGCACCCACTACAGCATTTCCGGGGAGCTGTTTTTT.

CDR3: CASSPIRGSGSGGKNIQYF. CDR3 DNA sequence: TGTGCCAGCAGCCCGATCCGTGGTAGCGGGAGCGGAGGCAAAAACATTCAGTACTTC. The V gene is TRBV7-8, the J gene TRBJ2-4; 9 nucleotides match TRBD2. Trimming cost V 5 bases and J 3 bases; bases outside gene matches: 17. Germline V gives CDR1 SGHVS, CDR2 FQNEAQ. The CDR3 length is 19 residues.

This clonotype was recorded a few times. The rearrangement uses TRBV20-1 and TRBJ1-5; no clear D gene. Trimming left V 2 bases short and J 2 bases short, with 13 bases between. Germline CDR1 and CDR2: DFQATT and SNEGSKA (reference sequence). The CDR3 is 15 residues long. CDR3 nucleotides: TGCAGTGCTAGAACCGACTGGGATGGCAATCAGCCCCAGCATTTT. Residues: CSARTDWDGNQPQHF.

The V and J genes are TRBV24-1 and TRBJ1-5, with D tentatively TRBD1 (6 bases). CDR3 size: 14 residues. V was pared by 8 bases and J by 5 bases, with 15 bases between. CDR1 is KGHDR and CDR2 is SFDVKD in the germline V gene. CDR3 protein: CATTDTGLDQPQHF. The CDR3 region has the DNA TGTGCCACCACTGACACAGGGCTGGATCAGCCCCAGCATTTT.

This chain joins TRBV5-1 and TRBJ2-3, with TRBD1 as a possible D gene (5 bases). Per germline, CDR1 SGHRS and CDR2 YFSETQ. The V and J ends lost 0 bases and 2 bases respectively, with 7 bases between them. CDR3 length: 14 amino acids. The CDR3 DNA sequence: TGCGCCAGCAGCTTGGGACAGCCCACAGATACGCAGTATTTT. Amino acids: CASSLGQPTDTQYF. Based on the CDR3 plus reference TRBV5-1 and TRBJ2-3, the full variable domain is KAGVTQTPRYLIKTRGQQVTLSCSPISGHRSVSWYQQTPGQGLQFLFEYFSETQRNKGNFPGRFSGRQFSNSRSEMNVSTLELGDSALYLCASSLGQPTDTQYFGPGTRLTVL.

The chain recombines TRBV4-2 with TRBJ2-5; no definite D call. Between the trimmed V and J ends, which lost 1 base and 2 bases, there was a span of 2 bases. The CDR3 consists of 12 residues. Germline CDR1 and CDR2: LGHNA and YNFKEQ. CDR3 sequence: CASSQGQETQYF. The CDR3 DNA reads TGTGCCAGCAGCCAAGGGCAAGAGACCCAGTACTTC.

The chain employs TRBV10-3 and TRBJ2-5; no reliable D call. This CDR3 has 13 residues. V lost 11 bases, J lost 1 base, and 14 bases lay in between. Germline V lookup: CDR1 ENHRY, CDR2 SYGVKD. The CDR3 spells CAATNSPQETQYF. The CDR3 region has the DNA TGTGCCGCTACGAACAGCCCCCAAGAGACCCAGTACTTC.

The chain joins TRBV20-1 to TRBJ2-7, with TRBD2 matching over 7 bases. Germline V lookup: CDR1 DFQATT, CDR2 SNEGSKA (reference sequence). The CDR3 consists of 11 residues. CDR3 in amino acids: CILGGDYEQYV. In DNA form, the CDR3 reads TGCATCCTGGGGGGGGATTACGAGCAGTACGTC.

This clonotype was detected only a few times. The V gene is TRBV10-3, the J gene TRBJ2-7, with D perhaps TRBD1 (5 bases). In germline, CDR1 is ENHRY, CDR2 SYGVKD. This CDR3 region has 15 residues. V gave up 0 bases and J gave up 5 bases, with 14 bases separating them. CDR3 residues: CAISESGRGQHEQYF. The CDR3 DNA is TGTGCCATCAGTGAGTCGGGTAGGGGTCAACACGAGCAGTACTTC.

This chain uses TRBV24-1 with TRBJ2-1; the D call may be TRBD1 or TRBD2 (5 bases each). Germline values: CDR1 KGHDR, CDR2 SFDVKD. V was cut by 4 bases and J by 10 bases, with 13 bases left in between. CDR3 length: 13 amino acids. The CDR3 is CATSDHRGGEQFF. The CDR3, as DNA: TGTGCCACCAGTGACCACCGGGGCGGCGAGCAGTTCTTC.

This clonotype was picked up one time. The V and J genes are TRBV5-1 and TRBJ1-5; D is ambiguous. Between the trimmed V and J ends, which lost 3 bases and 5 bases, there was a span of 15 bases. Germline CDR1 and CDR2: SGHRS and YFSETQ. The CDR3 is made up of 15 amino acids. Here the CDR3 reads CASSYGVGSDQPQHF. The DNA for the CDR3 is TGCGCCAGCAGCTACGGGGTGGGATCGGATCAGCCCCAGCATTTT.

This clonotype was detected only a few times. CDR3 coding DNA: TGTGCCAGCAGAGCTAAGCGGGAGCAGTTCTTC. Translating it yields CASRAKREQFF. The chain recombines TRBV3-1 with TRBJ2-1; a weak D match, TRBD2 (5 bases). Germline V gene data show CDR1 as LGHDT and CDR2 as YNNKEL (reference sequence). The CDR3 length is 11 residues. Trimming pared 6 bases from V and 10 bases from J, leaving 10 bases between.